The 17 T cell receptor beta chains listed next were all sequenced from one sample in a study of technical replicates of blood from four donors. Using immunoSEQ multiplex PCR, the repertoire was profiled, and TCRdb retains in-frame clones only, with some absent. Altogether 65,000 to 85,000 clones are present, around 92% being singletons, with the ten largest covering more than 0.3%. The sequenced material came from T cells isolated from PBMCs. The source is a human donor in good health.

The chain carries TRBV11-3 and TRBJ1-1; weak D call: TRBD1 (6 bases). There are 13 residues in the CDR3. Germline V lookup: CDR1 SGHNT, CDR2 YENEEA. Trimming shortened V by 5 bases and J by 8 bases, and 15 bases separated the two germline ends. DNA of the CDR3: TGTGCCAGCAGCCGAGACAATACAGGGGAAGCTTTCTTT. Amino acids: CASSRDNTGEAFF.

The chain recombines TRBV23-1 with TRBJ2-2, with D tentatively TRBD1 (6 bases). TRBV23-1 is marked as an open reading frame, function uncertain. CDR3 length equals 13 residues. Between the trimmed V and J ends, which lost 2 bases and 5 bases, there was a span of 6 bases. The CDR3 region has the DNA TGCGCCAGCAGTCAACAGGGGACCGGGGAGCTGTTTTTT. Translating gives CASSQQGTGELFF.

As to this clone: Different DNA sequences within this sample yield the same CDR3. This chain uses TRBV5-1 with TRBJ2-5; unclear D gene. CDR1 and CDR2 from the germline V gene are SGHRS and YFSETQ. The CDR3 is 11 amino acids. V was clipped by 3 bases and J by 2 bases, with 2 bases between them. The CDR3 is CASSSQETQYF. The DNA for the CDR3 is TGCGCCAGCAGCTCACAAGAGACCCAGTACTTC. The variable domain in full, completed from reference TRBV5-1 and TRBJ2-5, reads KAGVTQTPRYLIKTRGQQVTLSCSPISGHRSVSWYQQTPGQGLQFLFEYFSETQRNKGNFPGRFSGRQFSNSRSEMNVSTLELGDSALYLCASSSQETQYFGPGTRLLVL.

This clone showed up just once. The chain carries TRBV30 and TRBJ2-3, with a tentative D call TRBD1 (5 bases). Germline loops: CDR1 GTSNPN, CDR2 SVGIG (reference sequence). The V and J ends lost 8 bases and 6 bases respectively, with 21 bases between them. The CDR3 covers 14 residues. The chain's CDR3 is CASGHPGGADTQYF. The CDR3, as DNA: TGTGCCAGTGGACATCCCGGTGGCGCGGATACGCAGTATTTT.

The gene calls are TRBV5-4 and TRBJ1-4; D might be TRBD1 (5 bases). Per germline, CDR1 SGHNT and CDR2 YYREEE (reference sequence). The CDR3 sequence is 15 residues long. V shed 0 bases and J shed 6 bases, with 12 bases lying between them. The CDR3 loop is CASSLALEGDEKLFF. The DNA for the CDR3 is TGTGCCAGCAGCTTGGCGTTAGAAGGGGATGAAAAACTGTTTTTT.

The gene calls are TRBV19 and TRBJ1-4; perhaps TRBD1 as D (5 bases). This CDR3 is built from 14 residues. V dropped 6 bases and J dropped 3 bases, with 11 bases sitting between them. From germline, CDR1 is LNHDA and CDR2 SQIVND (reference sequence). CDR3 sequence: CASRPREANEKLFF. The CDR3 region has the DNA TGTGCCAGTAGGCCCAGGGAGGCTAATGAAAAACTGTTTTTT.

J is TRBJ1-2 and V is TRBV27, with D uncertain. V was clipped by 3 bases and J by 5 bases, with 10 bases between them. CDR3 length: 13 residues. The germline V gene has CDR1 MNHEY and CDR2 SMNVEV (reference sequence). CDR3 in amino acids: CASSFGSGYGYTF. In DNA, the CDR3 is TGTGCCAGCAGTTTTGGATCCGGGTATGGCTACACCTTC.

This clone was found a few times. J is TRBJ1-1 and V is TRBV20-1; no definite D call. This CDR3 has 11 residues. Germline V gene data show CDR1 as DFQATT and CDR2 as SNEGSKA (reference sequence). Trimming pared 6 bases from V and 8 bases from J, leaving 13 bases between. CDR3 residues: CSAGIVKEAFF. CDR3 DNA sequence: TGCAGTGCCGGTATAGTGAAAGAAGCTTTCTTT.

The chain recombines TRBV15 with TRBJ1-2; a weak D match, TRBD1 (5 bases). CDR3 size: 15 residues. Germline V gives CDR1 LNHNV, CDR2 YYDKDF (reference sequence). V lost 0 bases and J 0 bases, leaving 8 bases between the germline ends. CDR3: CATSRESGSNYGYTF. In nucleotides, the CDR3 is TGTGCCACCAGCAGAGAGTCAGGGTCTAACTATGGCTACACCTTC.

Only a few counts were recorded for this clone. J is TRBJ1-5 and V is TRBV18, with 8 bases identical to TRBD1. From germline, CDR1 is KGHSH and CDR2 LQKENI. The ends lost 2 bases at V and 6 bases at J; junction bases unmatched: 6. This CDR3 is 15 amino acids long. CDR3 loop: CASSPGQGNVQPQHF. The DNA of the CDR3 is TGTGCCAGCTCACCAGGACAGGGTAATGTTCAGCCCCAGCATTTT.

CDR3 residues: CASSRGAANTGELFF. The CDR3 DNA is TGTGCCAGTAGTCGGGGGGCGGCTAACACCGGGGAGCTGTTTTTT. The J gene is TRBJ2-2, the V gene TRBV19, with a possible D match to TRBD2 (7 bases). CDR3 length equals 15 residues. V dropped 5 bases and J dropped 2 bases, with 12 bases sitting between them. Germline V gene sequence: CDR1 LNHDA, CDR2 SQIVND (reference sequence).

For the CDR3, the DNA is TGTGCCAGCAGCTTTATCACAGAGCAGTTCTTC. Its translation: CASSFITEQFF. The chain joins TRBV7-2 to TRBJ2-1; unclear D gene. Germline assignment: CDR1 SGHTA and CDR2 FQGNSA. Between the trimmed V and J ends, which lost 3 bases and 10 bases, there was a span of 7 bases. The CDR3 is 11 amino acids.

The chain joins TRBV20-1 to TRBJ2-7, with 8 bases aligning to TRBD1. The CDR3 is 11 residues long. J was trimmed by 11 bases and V by 5 bases; bases with no gene match: 8. CDR1 and CDR2 from the germline V gene are DFQATT and SNEGSKA (reference sequence). The CDR3 DNA reads as TGCAGTGCTTCGGACAGGGAATATAAGTACTTC. This gives the protein CSASDREYKYF.

This chain joins TRBV4-3 and TRBJ1-5, with 7 bases aligning to TRBD1. CDR3 size: 16 residues. V was pared by 2 bases and J by 6 bases, with 10 bases of the junction left unmatched. In germline, CDR1 is LGHNA, CDR2 YSLEER. CDR3 in DNA: TGCGCCAGCAGCCAATCCTTCGGACAGGTCTCTCAGCCCCAGCATTTT. It codes for CASSQSFGQVSQPQHF.

The count of this clone is one. V gene TRBV7-3 combines with J gene TRBJ1-1; D remains ambiguous. The CDR3 totals 11 residues. Germline assignment: CDR1 SGHTA and CDR2 FQGTGA. Trimming removed 6 bases at V and 5 bases at J, with 7 bases between. CDR3 coding DNA: TGTGCCAGCAGAATCGGGACTGAAGCTTTCTTT. Amino acids: CASRIGTEAFF.

The rearrangement joins TRBV28 to TRBJ2-5, with 8 nucleotides matching TRBD1. Germline V CDR1 and CDR2: MDHEN, SYDVKM. The CDR3 length is 14 residues. V shed 7 bases, J shed 1 base, and the junction held 5 bases outside the gene matches. CDR3 protein: CASTLGQVQETQYF. DNA for the CDR3: TGTGCCAGCACCTTGGGACAGGTCCAAGAGACCCAGTACTTC. Full variable domain (missing parts from reference TRBV28 and TRBJ2-5): DVKVTQSSRYLVKRTGEKVFLECVQDMDHENMFWYRQDPGLGLRLIYFSYDVKMKEKGDIPEGYSVSREKKERFSLILESASTNQTSMYLCASTLGQVQETQYFGPGTRLLVL.

A single count supports this clone. The chain links TRBV10-3 to TRBJ2-3; D might be TRBD2 (6 bases). This CDR3 region has 15 residues. V lost 7 bases and J 2 bases, leaving 16 bases between the germline ends. CDR1 and CDR2 (germline): ENHRY, SYGVKD. The CDR3 region is CAIKAPGLPTDTQYF. DNA of the CDR3: TGTGCCATCAAAGCCCCGGGACTCCCCACAGATACGCAGTATTTT.